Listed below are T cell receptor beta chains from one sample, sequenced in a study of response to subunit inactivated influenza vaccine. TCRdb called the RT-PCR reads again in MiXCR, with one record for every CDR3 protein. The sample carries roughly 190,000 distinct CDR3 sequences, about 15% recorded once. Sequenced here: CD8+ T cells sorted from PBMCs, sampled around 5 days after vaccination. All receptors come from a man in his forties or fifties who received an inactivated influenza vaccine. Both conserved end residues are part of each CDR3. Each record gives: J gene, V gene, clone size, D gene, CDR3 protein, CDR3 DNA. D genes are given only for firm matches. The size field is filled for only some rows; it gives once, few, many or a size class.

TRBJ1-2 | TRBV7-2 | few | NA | CASSLPSANYGYTF | TGTGCCAGCAGCCTTCCTTCGGCGAACTATGGCTACACCTTC
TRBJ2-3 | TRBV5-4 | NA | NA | CASSPAVGGTDTQYF | TGTGCCAGCAGCCCGGCAGTGGGGGGAACAGATACGCAGTATTTT
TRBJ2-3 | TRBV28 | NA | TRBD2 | CASSLWSPTSGRGAGNTQYF | TGTGCCAGCAGTTTATGGTCCCCGACTAGCGGGAGGGGAGCGGGGAATACGCAGTATTTT
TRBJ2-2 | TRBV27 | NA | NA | CASSLEGLNTGELFF | TGTGCCAGCAGTTTAGAAGGCCTCAACACCGGGGAGCTGTTTTTT
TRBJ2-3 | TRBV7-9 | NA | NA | CASSLVTAADTQYF | TGTGCCAGCAGCTTAGTAACAGCCGCAGATACGCAGTATTTT
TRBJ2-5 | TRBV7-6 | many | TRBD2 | CASSLGAGGSSETQYF | TGTGCCAGCAGCTTAGGAGCGGGGGGGTCTTCTGAGACCCAGTACTTC
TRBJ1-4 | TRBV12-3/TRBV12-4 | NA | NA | CASRPGESTNEKLFF | TGTGCCAGCAGACCCGGAGAATCAACTAATGAAAAACTGTTTTTT
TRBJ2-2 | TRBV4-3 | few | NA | CASSQQDESTTWGTGELFF | TGCGCCAGCAGCCAACAAGATGAGTCAACAACCTGGGGGACCGGGGAGCTGTTTTTT
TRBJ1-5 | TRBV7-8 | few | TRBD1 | CASSLEGDLRDSSLNQPQHF | TGTGCCAGCAGCTTAGAGGGGGATCTCCGGGACAGCAGTCTCAATCAGCCCCAGCATTTT
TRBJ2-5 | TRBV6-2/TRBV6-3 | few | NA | CASSYSGWETQYF | TGTGCCAGCAGTTATTCGGGTTGGGAGACCCAGTACTTC